The subject of this entry is one TCR beta chain. The data are from a study of blood T cell repertoires in COVID-19. Study information: There were acute and convalescent COVID-19 samples, and they came from the United States, Italy and Spain. The cDNA or gDNA used as material had been derived from T cells, B-cell-depleted T cells, or PBMCs.

The CDR3 extends over 15 amino acids. In germline, CDR1 is LGHNT, CDR2 FRNRAP. V was clipped by 2 bases and J by 3 bases, with 10 bases between them. The authors' processing: Amplifying reference gene primers gave estimates of nucleated cell counts. Assay: immunoSEQ multiplex PCR; the TCRdb copy retains only in-frame clones and omits some. That table furnishes V, J and clone size, whereas the DNA furnished D and trimming. The repertoire has around 300,000 clones, about 89% of them found once; the top ten carry roughly 2.3%. Sequencing used peripheral blood. The source is a man between 50 and 59 years old with acute or convalescent COVID-19. The chain recombines TRBV12-5 with TRBJ2-2, with D possibly TRBD1 on 5 matching bases. CDR3 sequence: CASGLRQGDTGELFF. CDR3 sequence (DNA): TGTGCTAGTGGTTTGAGGCAGGGCGACACCGGGGAGCTGTTTTTT.